These 27 T cell receptor beta chains originate from one sample sequenced in a study of cytomegalovirus exposure and HLA in healthy donors (TCRdb year 2017). The library came from the immunoSEQ multiplex PCR assay. A mixture of 60 forward primers for TCR Vbeta segments and 13 reverse primers for TCR Jbeta segments was used in the multiplex PCR. In its TCRdb copy, this immuneACCESS table keeps in-frame sequences only and misses some clones. Where compared with another copy, unresolved V genes explain less than half of these, and the others have no known cause. The sample table contains 130,000 to 150,000 clones; only one count was recorded for about 70% of them. Around 3.7% of the sample goes to the ten largest clones. Sequencing used PBMCs. The receptor source for this set is a man between 18 and 29 years old in good health and CMV-seronegative.

The chain couples TRBV7-2 to TRBJ2-5; 12 bases match TRBD1. Germline V gene sequence: CDR1 SGHTA, CDR2 FQGNSA. This CDR3 comprises 21 residues. With 0 bases clipped from V and 2 bases from J, the junction kept 16 bases outside the gene matches. In DNA form, the CDR3 reads TGTGCCAGCAGCTTAGCCCCGGGACAGGGGGCTACGATTGTAAGACAAGAGACCCAGTACTTC. It codes for CASSLAPGQGATIVRQETQYF.

The gene calls are TRBV6-5 and TRBJ2-7, with D possibly matching TRBD2 (7 bases). This CDR3 is built from 14 residues. With 2 bases removed from V and 2 bases from J, the gap between germline ends came to 10 bases. Looked up from germline, CDR1 is MNHEY and CDR2 is SVGAGI. DNA of the CDR3: TGTGCCAGCAGTTACAGGGGGGGGGCCTACGAGCAGTACTTC. It yields the protein CASSYRGGAYEQYF.

J is TRBJ1-1 and V is TRBV7-9; D perhaps matches TRBD1 (5 bases). The CDR3 is made up of 12 amino acids. In germline, CDR1 is SEHNR, CDR2 FQNEAQ (reference sequence). V gave up 5 bases and J gave up 6 bases, with 10 bases separating them. Here the CDR3 DNA reads TGTGCCAGCAGCACCGGGGGGGCTGAAGCTTTCTTT. This translates into CASSTGGAEAFF. The entire variable domain, with the rest obtained from reference TRBV7-9 and TRBJ1-1, is as follows: DTGVSQNPRHKITKRGQNVTFRCDPISEHNRLYWYRQTLGQGPEFLTYFQNEAQLEKSRLLSDRFSAERPKGSFSTLEIQRTEQGDSAMYLCASSTGGAEAFFGQGTRLTVV.

The rearrangement uses TRBV28 and TRBJ1-2, with 9 bases lining up with TRBD1. Trimming took 3 bases from V and 6 from J; bases not matched to a gene: 8. Germline-derived CDR1 and CDR2 are MDHEN and SYDVKM. The CDR3 is 15 residues long. As DNA, the CDR3 is TGTGCCAGCAGTTTCGTTGCGACAGGGGGGAATGGCTACACCTTC. It yields the protein CASSFVATGGNGYTF.

The V and J genes are TRBV4-1 and TRBJ2-5, with D possibly TRBD2 on 5 matching bases. Germline CDR1 and CDR2: MGHRA and YSYEKL. This CDR3 contains 14 residues. V lost 0 bases and J lost 4, with 9 bases in between. The CDR3 protein is CASSQELRVETQYF. The CDR3 DNA follows: TGCGCCAGCAGCCAAGAGTTGAGGGTAGAGACCCAGTACTTC.

This chain uses TRBV23-1 with TRBJ2-5; D is possibly TRBD1 (6 bases). The end of the DNA is better explained by TRBJ2-7, so the J call may be wrong. TRBV23-1 carries the ORF label, with uncertain function. The CDR3 is 13 residues long. CDR3 sequence (DNA): TGCGCCAGCAATTGGGACAACTCCTACGAGCAGTACTTC. It specifies CASNWDNSYEQYF.

The V call is TRBV19, the J call TRBJ2-5, with 8 bases that match TRBD2. This CDR3 is 17 amino acids long. V lost 0 bases, J lost 6 bases, and 12 bases stayed unmatched. Germline V gene lookup returns CDR1 LNHDA and CDR2 SQIVND (reference sequence). The CDR3 reads CASSIEGGLAGRQTQYF. The CDR3 bases are TGTGCCAGTAGTATAGAGGGGGGATTAGCGGGGCGACAGACCCAGTACTTC.

This chain links TRBV28 with TRBJ1-2; no clear D gene. The germline V gene encodes CDR1 MDHEN and CDR2 SYDVKM. This CDR3 spans 11 amino acids. Deletions cut 8 bases from V and 2 bases from J, with 6 bases between. This CDR3 reads CASAINYGYTF. DNA for the CDR3: TGTGCCAGCGCGATAAACTATGGCTACACCTTC.

The chain joins TRBV6-1 to TRBJ1-2; 9 positions match TRBD1. This CDR3 spans 13 amino acids. CDR1 is MNHNS, CDR2 SASEGT, per germline. The junction had 6 bases not matched to a gene; V was cut back by 5 bases and J by 8 bases. The CDR3 DNA reads as TGTGCCAGCAGTAAACAGGGGGCTTGGGGCTACACCTTC. It specifies CASSKQGAWGYTF.

This chain connects TRBV30 to TRBJ2-2; TRBD1 agrees at 7 bases. The J call could be wrong; TRBJ1-3 is a better fit for the DNA end. CDR3 length equals 15 residues. The germline gives CDR1 GTSNPN, CDR2 SVGIG (reference sequence). CDR3 in amino acids: CAWRRPGQYSDTIYF. The CDR3 DNA reads TGTGCCTGGAGGCGGCCGGGACAGTACTCGGACACCATATATTTT.

The table lists this clone with a few counts. The gene calls are TRBV5-4 and TRBJ1-2; D might be TRBD1 (6 bases). The CDR3 sequence is 17 residues long. The germline V gene has CDR1 SGHNT and CDR2 YYREEE (reference sequence). The V and J ends lost 4 bases and 5 bases respectively, with 24 bases between them. CDR3 bases: TGTGCCAGCAGCCGCAGGGGTAGTGCCCCAACCGTGTATGGCTACACCTTC. Encoded protein: CASSRRGSAPTVYGYTF.

There are a few counts of this clone. The gene calls are TRBV5-1 and TRBJ1-1, with 7 bases matching TRBD1. J gave up 4 bases and V 3 bases, and 3 bases lay outside the gene matches. The CDR3 spans 13 residues. Germline V gene sequence: CDR1 SGHRS, CDR2 YFSETQ. The CDR3 protein is CASSYTGVTEAFF. CDR3 nucleotides: TGCGCCAGCAGCTATACAGGGGTCACTGAAGCTTTCTTT.

This chain joins TRBV6-5 and TRBJ1-3; D possibly corresponds to TRBD1 (5 bases). There are 16 residues in the CDR3. CDR1 and CDR2 (germline): MNHEY, SVGAGI. V was trimmed by 3 bases and J by 2 bases, leaving 14 bases between them. CDR3 amino acids: CASSYMRQGTGNTIYF. The CDR3 bases are TGTGCCAGCAGTTATATGCGGCAGGGCACTGGAAACACCATATATTTT.

This clone was seen a handful of times. The rearrangement joins TRBV5-6 to TRBJ2-1, with 8 positions matching TRBD1. The CDR3 runs to 15 residues. The junction had 13 bases not matched to a gene; V was cut back by 4 bases and J by 10 bases. Per the germline V gene, CDR1 is SGHDT and CDR2 is YYEEEE. Here the CDR3 reads CASSPRQGASREQFF. CDR3 DNA sequence: TGTGCCAGCAGCCCCCGGCAGGGGGCTTCTAGGGAGCAGTTCTTC.

The J gene is TRBJ2-3, the V gene TRBV6-4, with 10 positions matching TRBD1. Germline-derived CDR1 and CDR2 are MRHNA and SNTAGT. The CDR3 covers 15 residues. With 3 bases clipped from V and 5 bases from J, the junction kept 5 bases outside the gene matches. CDR3 nucleotide sequence: TGTGCCAGCAGTGAGCGGACAGGGGGAAGAGATACGCAGTATTTT. Translation: CASSERTGGRDTQYF.

The chain combines TRBV4-2 with TRBJ2-2, with D possibly being TRBD1 (5 bases). The germline V gene encodes CDR1 LGHNA and CDR2 YNFKEQ. Deletions cut 0 bases from V and 3 bases from J, with 14 bases between. The CDR3 has 17 residues. CDR3 sequence reads: CASSQDLGLGDTGELFF. The CDR3 nucleotides are TGTGCCAGCAGCCAAGATCTTGGTCTAGGGGACACCGGGGAGCTGTTTTTT.

The J gene is TRBJ2-2, the V gene TRBV5-1, with TRBD2 identical over 11 bases. Germline CDR1 reads SGHRS; CDR2 reads YFSETQ. V shed 2 bases and J 6 bases; nucleotides not matched to a gene: 3. The CDR3 contains 15 residues. DNA for the CDR3: TGCGCCAGCAGCTTACTAGCGGGAGATCCCGGGGAGCTGTTTTTT. It yields the protein CASSLLAGDPGELFF.

The V and J genes are TRBV19 and TRBJ2-7; TRBD2 matches at 9 bases. The germline CDR1 and CDR2 sequences are LNHDA and SQIVND (reference sequence). The CDR3 consists of 17 residues. The ends lost 3 bases at V and 6 bases at J; junction bases unmatched: 15. The chain's CDR3 is CASSMSLAGTTRREQYF. The DNA for the CDR3 is TGTGCCAGTAGTATGTCGCTAGCGGGGACCACAAGACGCGAGCAGTACTTC.

V is TRBV29-1 and J is TRBJ1-2; D uncertain. CDR3 length: 12 amino acids. Trimming stripped 1 base from V and 3 bases from J, with 6 bases between. Germline V gene sequence: CDR1 SQVTM, CDR2 ANQGSEA. The CDR3 DNA reads TGCAGCGTTGAAGGCGGATACTATGGCTACACCTTC. This codes for CSVEGGYYGYTF.

The chain recombines TRBV18 with TRBJ2-3; 7 nucleotides agree with TRBD2. Germline V gene lookup returns CDR1 KGHSH and CDR2 LQKENI. CDR3 length: 18 amino acids. V lost 2 bases and J lost 0; bases outside the gene matches: 11. CDR3: CASSPMTSRVFSTDTQYF. CDR3 nucleotides: TGTGCCAGCTCACCAATGACTAGCCGCGTATTCAGCACAGATACGCAGTATTTT.

The chain is built from TRBV27 and TRBJ1-2, with 7 nucleotides matching TRBD1. Germline V CDR1 and CDR2: MNHEY, SMNVEV (reference sequence). The CDR3 is 15 residues long. V was clipped by 5 bases and J by 4 bases; unmatched bases: 10. CDR3 bases: TGTGCCAGCAGTCCGACAGGGATGATGGCCTATGGCTACACCTTC. This translates into CASSPTGMMAYGYTF.

This chain connects TRBV10-1 to TRBJ2-7; D perhaps matches TRBD1 (6 bases). Germline loops: CDR1 WNHNN, CDR2 SYGVQD (reference sequence). V was cut by 1 base and J by 5 bases, with 12 bases left in between. This CDR3 is 14 amino acids long. The CDR3: CASSELQGVHEQYF. The CDR3 DNA is TGCGCCAGCAGTGAGTTACAGGGTGTCCACGAGCAGTACTTC.

The gene calls are TRBV6-6 and TRBJ1-2; D gene ambiguous. This CDR3 has 14 residues. Germline-derived CDR1 and CDR2 are MNHNY and SVGAGI (reference sequence). V shed 6 bases and J shed 3 bases, with 14 bases lying between them. The CDR3 is CASRLLQNDYGYTF. The DNA for the CDR3 is TGTGCCAGCAGGCTATTACAGAATGACTATGGCTACACCTTC.

The V and J genes are TRBV25-1 and TRBJ2-5; TRBD1 agrees at 8 bases. Germline CDR1 MGHDK, CDR2 SYGVNS. The CDR3 sequence is 14 residues long. Germline trimming cut 8 bases from V and 2 bases from J; bases unmatched to any gene: 7. The CDR3 bases are TGTGCCAGCGGAAATGACAGGGGACAAGAGACCCAGTACTTC. Protein sequence: CASGNDRGQETQYF.

This clone was seen a few times. This sequence joins TRBV28 and TRBJ1-4; 9 positions agree with TRBD1. The trim removed 5 bases at V and 3 bases at J, leaving 4 bases unmatched. There are 15 residues in the CDR3. In germline, CDR1 is MDHEN, CDR2 SYDVKM. For the CDR3, the DNA is TGTGCCAGCAGTCCCCGGGACAGGGCTAATGAAAAACTGTTTTTT. It translates to CASSPRDRANEKLFF.

The chain is built from TRBV4-1 and TRBJ1-3; no reliable D call. CDR1 is MGHRA, CDR2 YSYEKL, per germline. This CDR3 region has 16 residues. V shed 4 bases and J shed 4 bases, with 17 bases lying between them. CDR3 amino acids: CASSPVAEGYGNTIYF. For the CDR3, the DNA is TGCGCCAGCAGCCCGGTAGCAGAAGGATACGGAAACACCATATATTTT.

This clone was seen more than once but under ten times. The chain links TRBV5-8 to TRBJ1-5; D remains unclear. V was shortened by 6 bases and J by 2 bases, with 12 bases between the two germline ends. CDR1 and CDR2 from the germline V gene are SGHTS and YDEGEE. The CDR3 totals 14 residues. CDR3 amino acids: CASTIRGGNQPQHF. The CDR3 nucleotides are TGTGCCAGCACAATTCGAGGCGGCAATCAGCCCCAGCATTTT.